The 16 T cell receptor beta chains listed next were all sequenced from one sample in a study of regulatory T cells in long-lasting Graves disease (TCRdb year 2021). The time point label of this sample denotes: newly diagnosed GD, antithyroid drugs for less than 3 months. For both TCR sequencing and RNA sequencing, RNA was extracted from PBMCs using TRIzol. The library was prepared using multiplex PCR. The sample was run on an Illumina HiSeq 4000. CDR3 regions were amplified by Arm-PCR with iRepertoire HTBI primers to construct TCR beta libraries. The raw public reads went through TCRdb reprocessing: fastp at Q25, MiXCR clone calling, in-frame beta chains kept. When rows share a CDR3 protein, they turn into one entry using the most common DNA and genes. Present in this sample are more than 450,000 distinct CDR3 sequences, 12% of which were seen just once. The ten largest clones add up to roughly 9.3% of the sample.

These sequences were also reported in another study, on T cells in Graves' hyperthyroidism and ophthalmopathy.

The sequencing here drew on peripheral blood mononuclear cells (PBMCs), taken at new diagnosis, from a patient treated with antithyroid drugs. Receptors were obtained from a young woman with Graves disease. Donor details come from another sample of the same person, matched by shared clones.

This clonotype appeared a few times. The V call is TRBV7-3, the J call TRBJ2-3, with D possibly matching TRBD2 (6 bases). Germline lookup yields CDR1 SGHTA and CDR2 FQGTGA. This CDR3 has 15 amino acids. V lost 5 bases and J 1 base, leaving 13 bases between the germline ends. The CDR3 region has the DNA TGTGCCAGCAGCCCAAGGCCGGGGGGCACAGATACGCAGTATTTT. Its protein product is CASSPRPGGTDTQYF.

This clonotype has at least ten counts. The chain carries TRBV2 and TRBJ2-3; 11 bases align to TRBD2. Looked up from germline, CDR1 is SNHLY and CDR2 is FYNNEI. CDR3 length equals 12 residues. V lost 5 bases, J lost 14 bases, and 6 bases stayed unmatched. CDR3 in DNA: TGTGCCAGCAGTCAAGGGACTAGCGGTCTGTATTTT. Its protein product is CASSQGTSGLYF.

In this sample, this clonotype turned up many times. CDR3 nucleotide sequence: TGTGCCAGCAGCTTAGACCCAGCAGGGGGCTACCGCAATGAGCAGTTCTTC. This gives the protein CASSLDPAGGYRNEQFF. The chain employs TRBV7-2 and TRBJ2-1; 8 bases match TRBD1. The CDR3 runs 17 residues. With 1 base clipped from V and 6 bases from J, the junction kept 11 bases outside the gene matches. Germline V gene sequence: CDR1 SGHTA, CDR2 FQGNSA.

This clonotype was seen ten or more times. The chain combines TRBV11-2 with TRBJ2-7; 12 bases are shared with TRBD2. The CDR3 length is 15 residues. V shed 2 bases, J shed 1 base, and the junction held 0 bases outside the gene matches. Germline CDR1 SGHAT, CDR2 FQNNGV. In DNA, the CDR3 is TGTGCCAGCAGCTTAACTAGCGGGGGGTCCTACGAGCAGTACTTC. This codes for CASSLTSGGSYEQYF.

This clonotype was picked up a small number of times. CDR3 protein: CSASHTSGGPTLFVHEQYF. In DNA, the CDR3 is TGCAGTGCTTCCCACACTAGCGGGGGCCCCACCCTGTTTGTCCACGAGCAGTACTTC. The V and J genes are TRBV20-1 and TRBJ2-7; 11 bases agree with TRBD2. Looked up from germline, CDR1 is DFQATT and CDR2 is SNEGSKA (reference sequence). Unmatched junction bases numbered 23, after V lost 5 bases and J lost 5 bases. CDR3 length: 19 residues.

This chain uses TRBV7-2 with TRBJ1-2; perhaps TRBD1 as D (5 bases). Trimming left V 5 bases short and J 2 bases short, with 15 bases between. Germline CDR1 and CDR2: SGHTA and FQGNSA. This CDR3 is 15 amino acids long. This CDR3 reads CASSPRQLRNYGYTF. The CDR3 nucleotides read TGTGCCAGCAGCCCACGACAGCTACGAAACTATGGCTACACCTTC.

This clonotype was detected many times. The CDR3 DNA reads as TGTGCCAGCAGCCAACCGACAGGGGGCTACGCAACTAATGAAAAACTGTTTTTT. Translated: CASSQPTGGYATNEKLFF. V usage is TRBV3-1 and J usage is TRBJ1-4; TRBD1 matches 10 bases. After removal of 2 bases from V and 0 bases from J, the junction contained 6 bases not matched to a gene. The CDR3 is 18 residues long. Looked up from germline, CDR1 is LGHDT and CDR2 is YNNKEL (reference sequence). Together with reference TRBV3-1 and TRBJ1-4, the CDR3 gives the full variable domain: DTAVSQTPKYLVTQMGNDKSIKCEQNLGHDTMYWYKQDSKKFLKIMFSYNNKELIINETVPNRFSPKSPDKAHLNLHINSLELGDSAVYFCASSQPTGGYATNEKLFFGSGTQLSVL.

This clonotype was counted between two and nine times. V gene TRBV4-2 combines with J gene TRBJ1-2, with 9 bases lining up with TRBD1. Trimming took 1 base from V and 4 from J; bases not matched to a gene: 7. The germline V gene encodes CDR1 LGHNA and CDR2 YNFKEQ. The CDR3 is 16 residues long. CDR3 protein: CASSQAMGQGSYGYTF. The CDR3 DNA reads as TGTGCCAGCAGCCAAGCCATGGGACAGGGCTCCTATGGCTACACCTTC.

This clonotype was picked up many times. The V call is TRBV25-1, the J call TRBJ2-1; 10 bases fit TRBD2. Trimming removed 1 base from V and 8 bases from J; junction bases left unmatched: 8. Germline V gene lookup returns CDR1 MGHDK and CDR2 SYGVNS. The CDR3 extends over 16 amino acids. The CDR3 loop is CASSEWKAGGVHEQFF. CDR3 coding DNA: TGTGCCAGCAGTGAATGGAAAGCGGGAGGGGTCCATGAGCAGTTCTTC.

This clonotype showed up just a few times. The rearrangement joins TRBV3-1 to TRBJ1-1; a possible D gene is TRBD1 (6 bases). With 9 bases removed from V and 0 bases from J, the gap between germline ends came to 8 bases. Per germline, CDR1 LGHDT and CDR2 YNNKEL (reference sequence). The CDR3 length is 12 residues. CDR3 sequence: CASGQLNTEAFF. The CDR3 DNA reads TGTGCCAGTGGACAGCTGAACACTGAAGCTTTCTTT.

The chain carries TRBV28 and TRBJ1-3; tentative D call: TRBD1 (5 bases). The CDR3 length is 12 residues. V lost 5 bases and J 9 bases, leaving 11 bases between the germline ends. From germline, CDR1 is MDHEN and CDR2 SYDVKM. The CDR3 region is CASSPPGLTIYF. The CDR3 bases are TGTGCCAGCAGTCCGCCGGGGCTCACCATATATTTT.

This clonotype was seen many times. The V call is TRBV11-2, the J call TRBJ2-2, with 13 bases aligning to TRBD2. Germline V gene lookup returns CDR1 SGHAT and CDR2 FQNNGV. The CDR3 is made up of 16 amino acids. Trimming took 6 bases from V and 3 from J; bases not matched to a gene: 4. CDR3 region: CASRTGLAGYTGELFF. In DNA form, the CDR3 reads TGTGCCAGCAGGACGGGACTAGCGGGATACACCGGGGAGCTGTTTTTT. The whole variable domain, filled in from reference TRBV11-2 and TRBJ2-2, reads EAGVAQSPRYKIIEKRQSVAFWCNPISGHATLYWYQQILGQGPKLLIQFQNNGVVDDSQLPKDRFSAERLKGVDSTLKIQPAKLEDSAVYLCASRTGLAGYTGELFFGEGSRLTVL.

The CDR3 sequence is CASSSDRGDQPQHF. In DNA, the CDR3 is TGTGCCAGCAGCAGCGACAGGGGGGACCAGCCCCAGCATTTT. The chain employs TRBV2 and TRBJ1-5, with 9 bases matching TRBD1. This CDR3 is 14 amino acids long. Germline V gene lookup returns CDR1 SNHLY and CDR2 FYNNEI. V gave up 6 bases and J gave up 7 bases; unmatched junction bases: 7.

Comment on this clonotype: A much larger clone lies one base from this, so it may be a read error. Because the CDR3 is missing its conserved closing phenylalanine or tryptophan, this is likely a read error. This chain links TRBV28 with TRBJ2-1; D tentatively reads TRBD1 or TRBD2 (5 bases each). The CDR3 extends over 14 amino acids. CDR1 and CDR2 from the germline V gene are MDHEN and SYDVKM. The V end lost 5 bases, the J end lost 5 bases, and 13 bases lay between the germline ends. CDR3 bases: TGTGCCAGCAGTCCGGGACGGCGTCACAATGAGCAGTTCCTC. This translates into CASSPGRRHNEQFL.

Only a few counts were recorded for this clonotype. The gene calls are TRBV30 and TRBJ1-3, with TRBD1 matching 7 bases. This CDR3 has 16 amino acids. The trim removed 2 bases at V and 0 bases at J, leaving 7 bases unmatched. The germline gives CDR1 GTSNPN, CDR2 SVGIG (reference sequence). CDR3 coding DNA: TGTGCCTGGAGTACACAGGGGCCAGGCTCTGGAAACACCATATATTTT. Residues: CAWSTQGPGSGNTIYF.

This clonotype occurred many times. V and J are TRBV30 and TRBJ2-7; 8 nucleotides match TRBD2. Germline V lookup: CDR1 GTSNPN, CDR2 SVGIG (reference sequence). Germline trimming cut 4 bases from V and 7 bases from J; bases unmatched to any gene: 12. This CDR3 is built from 14 residues. CDR3 in amino acids: CAWTTSGSLVEQYF. CDR3 nucleotides: TGTGCCTGGACTACGAGCGGGAGTCTGGTAGAGCAGTACTTC. Drawing the rest from reference TRBV30 and TRBJ2-7, the complete variable domain is SQTIHQWPATLVQPVGSPLSLECTVEGTSNPNLYWYRQAAGRGLQLLFYSVGIGQISSEVPQNLSASRPQDRQFILSSKKLLLSDSGFYLCAWTTSGSLVEQYFGPGTRLTVT.